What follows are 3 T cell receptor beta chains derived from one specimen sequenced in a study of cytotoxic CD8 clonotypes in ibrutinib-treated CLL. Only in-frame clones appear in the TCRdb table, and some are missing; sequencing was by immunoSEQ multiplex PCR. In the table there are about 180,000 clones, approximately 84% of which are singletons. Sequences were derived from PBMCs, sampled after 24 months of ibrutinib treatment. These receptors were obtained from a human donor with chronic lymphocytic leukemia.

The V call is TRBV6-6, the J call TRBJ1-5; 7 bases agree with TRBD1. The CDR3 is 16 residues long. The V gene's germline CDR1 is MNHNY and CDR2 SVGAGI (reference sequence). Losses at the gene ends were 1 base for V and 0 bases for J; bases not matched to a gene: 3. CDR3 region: CASSYWDSNSNQPQHF. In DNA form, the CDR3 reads TGTGCCAGCAGTTACTGGGACAGCAATAGCAATCAGCCCCAGCATTTT.

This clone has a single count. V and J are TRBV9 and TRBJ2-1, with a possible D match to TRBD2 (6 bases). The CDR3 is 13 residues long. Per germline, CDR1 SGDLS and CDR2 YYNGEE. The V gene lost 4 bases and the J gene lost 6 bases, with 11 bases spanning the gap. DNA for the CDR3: TGTGCCAGCAGCAAGGGACTCCTCAATGAGCAGTTCTTC. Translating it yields CASSKGLLNEQFF.

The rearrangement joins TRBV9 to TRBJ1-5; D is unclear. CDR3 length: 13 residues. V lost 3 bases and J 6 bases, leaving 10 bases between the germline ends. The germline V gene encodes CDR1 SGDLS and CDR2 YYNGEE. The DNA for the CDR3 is TGTGCCAGCAGCGCTTCCCCGGGTCAGCCCCAGCATTTT. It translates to CASSASPGQPQHF.